These T cell receptor beta chains were read from a single sample in a study of blood T cells in healthy people across ages. One entry per CDR3 protein results from TCRdb running MiXCR on the 5' RACE reads. The sample shows 600,000 to 800,000 distinct CDR3 sequences, approximately 52% of them seen only once. Sequenced sample: blood. These receptor sequences come from a woman older than 75 in good health. The CDR3 runs from the conserved cysteine through the conserved F or W. A D gene is named only where the DNA matches it firmly. Clone size is shown for a subset of rows, as once, few, many or a class of expanded clone.

j_gene | v_gene | abundance | d_gene | CDR3aa | CDR3nt
TRBJ2-1 | TRBV5-6 | . | . | CVSVREPYEQFF | TGTGTCAGCGTTAGGGAACCCTATGAGCAGTTCTTC
TRBJ2-5 | TRBV24-1 | . | . | CATSDPRGGGETQYF | TGTGCCACCAGTGACCCGAGAGGGGGAGGGGAGACCCAGTACTTC
TRBJ2-7 | TRBV12-3/TRBV12-4 | . | TRBD1 | CASRMTGVYEQYF | TGTGCCAGCAGGATGACAGGGGTTTACGAGCAGTACTTC
TRBJ1-2 | TRBV29-1 | . | . | CSVEGQGLRYGYTF | TGCAGCGTTGAGGGGCAGGGGTTAAGATATGGCTACACCTTC
TRBJ2-1 | TRBV6-1 | . | TRBD2 | CASRSSGGSVNNEQFF | TGTGCCAGCAGGAGTAGCGGGGGGTCTGTTAACAATGAGCAGTTCTTC
TRBJ1-1 | TRBV27 | . | TRBD1 | CASRVDRVNTEAFF | TGTGCCAGCAGGGTCGACAGGGTGAACACTGAAGCTTTCTTT
TRBJ2-7 | TRBV29-1 | . | . | CSVAGRGYEQYF | TGCAGCGTTGCGGGACGGGGATACGAGCAGTACTTC
TRBJ2-2 | TRBV4-2 | once | . | CASSQAVTGELFF | TGTGCCAGCAGCCAAGCGGTAACCGGGGAGCTGTTTTTT
TRBJ1-2 | TRBV3-1 | few | . | CASTGPRVGYTF | TGTGCCAGCACCGGCCCGAGGGTCGGCTACACCTTC
TRBJ2-7 | TRBV20-1 | many | . | CSARRDRSSYEQYF | TGCAGTGCTAGGCGGGACAGAAGCTCCTACGAGCAGTACTTC
TRBJ2-1 | TRBV27 | . | TRBD2 | CASSLQRGAYNGQFF | TGTGCCAGCAGTTTACAGCGGGGGGCCTACAATGGGCAGTTCTTC
TRBJ1-4 | TRBV12-3/TRBV12-4 | . | . | CASRHRRVTNEKLFF | TGTGCCAGCAGACATCGCAGAGTAACTAATGAAAAACTGTTTTTT
TRBJ2-7 | TRBV12-3/TRBV12-4 | . | . | CASSLGPLALYEQYF | TGTGCCAGCAGTTTAGGTCCCCTGGCCCTCTACGAGCAGTACTTC
TRBJ2-7 | TRBV5-1 | . | . | CASSQPTNEQYF | TGCGCCAGCAGCCAGCCCACCAACGAGCAGTACTTC
TRBJ2-7 | TRBV7-9 | few | TRBD2 | CASSPRTSGNSYNEQYF | TGTGCCAGCAGCCCTCGGACTAGCGGGAACTCCTACAATGAGCAGTACTTC
TRBJ1-2 | TRBV5-1 | . | . | CASSLGDGGPGYGYTF | TGCGCCAGCAGCTTGGGGGATGGGGGACCTGGCTATGGCTACACCTTC
TRBJ2-3 | TRBV7-2 | . | . | CASKDSATDTQYF | TGTGCCAGCAAGGATAGCGCGACAGATACGCAGTATTTT
TRBJ2-2 | TRBV9 | . | TRBD2 | CASSGHWASGMNTGELFF | TGTGCCAGCAGCGGACATTGGGCTAGCGGGATGAACACCGGGGAGCTGTTTTTT
TRBJ2-1 | TRBV11-2 | . | . | CASSPHRTEDYNEQFF | TGTGCCAGCAGCCCTCATAGGACAGAGGATTACAATGAGCAGTTCTTC
TRBJ2-6 | TRBV30 | many | . | CAWSPPSGANVLTF | TGTGCCTGGAGCCCTCCTTCTGGGGCCAACGTCCTGACTTTC
TRBJ2-1 | TRBV10-3 | . | . | CAISKQGSSYNEQFF | TGTGCCATAAGCAAACAGGGAAGCTCCTACAATGAGCAGTTCTTC
TRBJ2-1 | TRBV3-1 | many | . | CASSQEPGDTNEQFF | TGTGCCAGCAGCCAAGAACCCGGGGACACGAATGAGCAGTTCTTC
TRBJ2-3 | TRBV7-2 | many | . | CASSLDHTQYF | TGTGCCAGCAGCTTAGATCATACGCAGTATTTT
TRBJ2-7 | TRBV19 | few | . | CASSTSRASSYEQYF | TGTGCCAGTAGTACTAGCAGGGCGAGCTCCTACGAGCAGTACTTC
TRBJ2-4 | TRBV5-1 | . | TRBD1 | CASSGPGTGENIQYF | TGCGCCAGCAGCGGGCCCGGGACAGGGGAAAACATTCAGTACTTC
TRBJ2-1 | TRBV6-9 | . | . | CASTSPRDGEPNEQFF | TGTGCCAGCACCAGCCCCCGGGACGGGGAACCTAATGAGCAGTTCTTC
TRBJ2-5 | TRBV12-3/TRBV12-4 | many | . | CASSLAQETQYF | TGTGCCAGCAGCTTAGCCCAAGAGACCCAGTACTTC
TRBJ1-1 | TRBV4-2 | . | TRBD1 | CASSQDPGRGKNTEAFF | TGTGCCAGCAGCCAAGATCCCGGCAGGGGGAAGAACACTGAAGCTTTCTTT
TRBJ1-4 | TRBV20-1 | . | . | CSARVGQKLFF | TGCAGTGCTAGAGTGGGGCAAAAACTGTTTTTT
TRBJ1-1 | TRBV2 | once | . | CTSSLGRGSTEAFF | TGTACCAGCAGCCTGGGACGCGGTTCGACTGAAGCTTTCTTT
TRBJ2-7 | TRBV29-1 | . | . | CSVVRLDEQYF | TGCAGCGTTGTGCGGCTAGACGAGCAGTACTTC
TRBJ1-1 | TRBV20-1 | . | . | CSARLPSTEAFF | TGCAGTGCTAGACTTCCGAGCACTGAAGCTTTCTTT
TRBJ2-7 | TRBV6-1 | . | TRBD1 | CASSRPGGGQGNSYEQYF | TGTGCCAGCAGTCGACCGGGGGGGGGACAGGGGAACTCCTACGAGCAGTACTTC
TRBJ2-1 | TRBV20-1 | many | TRBD1 | CSATGQAHYNEQFF | TGCAGTGCAACAGGACAGGCCCACTACAATGAGCAGTTCTTC
TRBJ2-3 | TRBV12-3/TRBV12-4 | . | . | CASCLFNTQYF | TGTGCCAGCTGTCTCTTTAATACGCAGTATTTT
TRBJ2-3 | TRBV14 | . | . | CASSPLDLPDTQYF | TGTGCCAGCAGCCCGCTCGACCTCCCAGATACGCAGTATTTT
TRBJ2-3 | TRBV11-2 | many | TRBD2 | CASSEGLAGLDTQYF | TGTGCCAGCAGCGAGGGACTAGCGGGACTGGATACGCAGTATTTT
TRBJ2-1 | TRBV9 | many | TRBD2 | CASSAGLAEYNEQFF | TGTGCCAGCAGCGCTGGACTAGCGGAATACAATGAGCAGTTCTTC
TRBJ2-7 | TRBV5-8 | . | TRBD2 | CASSLVRAGVYEQYF | TGTGCCAGCAGCTTGGTTCGAGCGGGAGTCTACGAGCAGTACTTC
TRBJ2-5 | TRBV20-1 | . | . | CSATRAGAETQYF | TGCAGTGCAACTCGAGCGGGTGCGGAGACCCAGTACTTC
TRBJ1-2 | TRBV6-1 | . | . | CASRTDQTNYGYTF | TGTGCCAGCAGGACAGACCAAACCAACTATGGCTACACCTTC
TRBJ2-5 | TRBV5-1 | many | TRBD2 | CASSLATSGGSLGTHQETQYF | TGCGCCAGCAGCTTGGCTACTAGCGGGGGTTCGTTGGGGACCCACCAAGAGACCCAGTACTTC
TRBJ2-3 | TRBV3-1 | . | TRBD2 | CASSRTSGRSPSGTQYF | TGTGCCAGCAGCCGGACTAGCGGGAGGTCCCCATCAGGCACGCAGTATTTT
TRBJ2-1 | TRBV6-2/TRBV6-3 | . | TRBD2 | CASSTDSGSTYNEQFF | TGTGCCAGCAGTACCGATAGCGGGAGTACCTACAATGAGCAGTTCTTC
TRBJ2-6 | TRBV7-9 | many | . | CASSDNSGANVLTF | TGTGCCAGCAGCGACAACTCTGGGGCCAACGTCCTGACTTTC
TRBJ2-5 | TRBV10-3 | . | TRBD1 | CAIKGQGRILYF | TGTGCCATCAAAGGACAGGGACGGATTTTGTACTTC
TRBJ2-2 | TRBV6-1 | . | TRBD1 | CASSGTGGNTGELFF | TGTGCCAGCAGCGGGACAGGGGGAAACACCGGGGAGCTGTTTTTT
TRBJ2-4 | TRBV7-9 | . | . | CASSSMGSSKGAKNIQYF | TGTGCCAGCAGCTCTATGGGGTCCTCCAAAGGGGCCAAAAACATTCAGTACTTC
TRBJ2-1 | TRBV7-9 | . | TRBD2 | CASSYLSSGKHEQFF | TGTGCCAGCAGCTATCTATCTAGCGGGAAGCATGAGCAGTTCTTC